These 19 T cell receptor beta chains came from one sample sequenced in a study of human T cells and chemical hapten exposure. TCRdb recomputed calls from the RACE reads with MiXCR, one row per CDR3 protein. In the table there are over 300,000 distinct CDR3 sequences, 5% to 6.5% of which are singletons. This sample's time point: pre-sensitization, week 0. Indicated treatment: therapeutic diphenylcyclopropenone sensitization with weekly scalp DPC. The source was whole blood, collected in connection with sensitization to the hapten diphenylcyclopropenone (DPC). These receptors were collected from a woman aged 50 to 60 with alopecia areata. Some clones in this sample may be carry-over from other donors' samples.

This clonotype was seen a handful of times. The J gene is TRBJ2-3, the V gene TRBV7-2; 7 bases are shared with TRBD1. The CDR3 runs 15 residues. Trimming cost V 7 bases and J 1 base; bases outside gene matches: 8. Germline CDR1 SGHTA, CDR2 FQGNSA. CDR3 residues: CASNRQGFGTDTQYF. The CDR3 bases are TGTGCCAGCAACCGACAGGGATTCGGCACAGATACGCAGTATTTT.

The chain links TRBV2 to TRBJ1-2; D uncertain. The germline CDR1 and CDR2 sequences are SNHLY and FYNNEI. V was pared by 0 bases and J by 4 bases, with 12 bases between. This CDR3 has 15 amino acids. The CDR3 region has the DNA TGTGCCAGCAGTGAAGCGCGACGGACCTTCTATGGCTACACCTTC. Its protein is CASSEARRTFYGYTF.

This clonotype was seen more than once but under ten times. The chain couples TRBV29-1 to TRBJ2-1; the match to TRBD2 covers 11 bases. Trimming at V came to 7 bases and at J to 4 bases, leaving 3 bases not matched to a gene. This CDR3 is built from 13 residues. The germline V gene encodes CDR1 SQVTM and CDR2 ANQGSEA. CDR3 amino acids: CSASGGLYNEQFF. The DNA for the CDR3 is TGCAGCGCTAGCGGGGGGCTTTACAATGAGCAGTTCTTC.

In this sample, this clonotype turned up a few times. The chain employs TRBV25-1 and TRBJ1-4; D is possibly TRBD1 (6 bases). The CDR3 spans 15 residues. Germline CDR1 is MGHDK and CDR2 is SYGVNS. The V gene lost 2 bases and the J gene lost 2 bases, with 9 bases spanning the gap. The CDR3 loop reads CASSEGQGTNEKLFF. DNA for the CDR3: TGTGCCAGCAGTGAAGGGCAGGGGACTAATGAAAAACTGTTTTTT.

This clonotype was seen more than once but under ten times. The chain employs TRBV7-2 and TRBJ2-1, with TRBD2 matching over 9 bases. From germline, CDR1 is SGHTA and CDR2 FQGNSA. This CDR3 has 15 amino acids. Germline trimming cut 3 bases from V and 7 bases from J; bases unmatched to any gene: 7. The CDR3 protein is CASSLSGGRYNEQFF. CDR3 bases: TGTGCCAGCAGCTTGAGCGGGGGGAGGTATAATGAGCAGTTCTTC.

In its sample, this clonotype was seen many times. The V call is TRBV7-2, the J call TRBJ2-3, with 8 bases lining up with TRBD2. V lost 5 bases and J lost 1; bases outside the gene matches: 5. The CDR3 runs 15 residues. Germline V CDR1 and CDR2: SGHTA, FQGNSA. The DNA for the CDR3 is TGTGCCAGCAGCGTACCGACTAGCGGCACAGATACGCAGTATTTT. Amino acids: CASSVPTSGTDTQYF.

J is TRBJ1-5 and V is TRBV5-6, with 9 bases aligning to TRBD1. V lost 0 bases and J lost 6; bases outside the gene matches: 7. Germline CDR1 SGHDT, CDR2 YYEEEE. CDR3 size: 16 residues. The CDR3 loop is CASSLALTGGFQPQHF. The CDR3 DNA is TGTGCCAGCAGCTTGGCCCTCACAGGGGGCTTTCAGCCCCAGCATTTT. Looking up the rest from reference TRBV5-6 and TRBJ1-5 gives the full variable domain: DAGVTQSPTHLIKTRGQQVTLRCSPKSGHDTVSWYQQALGQGPQFIFQYYEEEERQRGNFPDRFSGHQFPNYSSELNVNALLLGDSALYLCASSLALTGGFQPQHFGDGTRLSIL.

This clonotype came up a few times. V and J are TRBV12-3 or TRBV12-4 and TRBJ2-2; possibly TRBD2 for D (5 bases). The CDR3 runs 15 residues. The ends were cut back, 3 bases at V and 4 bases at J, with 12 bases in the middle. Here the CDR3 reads CASSLNTRVTGELFF. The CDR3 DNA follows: TGTGCCAGCAGTTTGAACACTAGGGTCACCGGGGAGCTGTTTTTT.

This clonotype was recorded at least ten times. CDR3 sequence: CASSFRGVTDTQYF. CDR3 nucleotides: TGTGCCAGCAGTTTCAGGGGGGTCACAGATACGCAGTATTTT. The chain joins TRBV27 to TRBJ2-3; TRBD1 might be the D (7 bases). Germline V gene sequence: CDR1 MNHEY, CDR2 SMNVEV (reference sequence). V was shortened by 3 bases and J by 2 bases, with 9 bases between the two germline ends. CDR3 length: 14 residues.

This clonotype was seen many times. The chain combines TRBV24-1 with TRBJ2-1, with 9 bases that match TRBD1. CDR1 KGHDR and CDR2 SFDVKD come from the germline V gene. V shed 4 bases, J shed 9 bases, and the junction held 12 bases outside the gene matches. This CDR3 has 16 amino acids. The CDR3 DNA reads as TGTGCCACCAGTGACCTCCGGGACAGGGCTGGGGGTGAGCAGTTCTTC. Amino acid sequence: CATSDLRDRAGGEQFF.

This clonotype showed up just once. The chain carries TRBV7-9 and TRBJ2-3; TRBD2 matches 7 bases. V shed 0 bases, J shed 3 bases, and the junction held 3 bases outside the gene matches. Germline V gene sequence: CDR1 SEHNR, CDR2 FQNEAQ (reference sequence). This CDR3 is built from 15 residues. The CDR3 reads CASSLALRGTDTQYF. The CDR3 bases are TGTGCCAGCAGCTTAGCTTTGCGGGGGACAGATACGCAGTATTTT.

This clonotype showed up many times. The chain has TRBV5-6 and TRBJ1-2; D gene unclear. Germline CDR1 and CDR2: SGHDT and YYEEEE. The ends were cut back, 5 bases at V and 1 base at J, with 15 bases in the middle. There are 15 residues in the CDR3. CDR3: CASRFRDAGNYGYTF. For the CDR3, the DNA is TGTGCCAGCAGGTTCCGGGATGCTGGTAACTATGGCTACACCTTC.

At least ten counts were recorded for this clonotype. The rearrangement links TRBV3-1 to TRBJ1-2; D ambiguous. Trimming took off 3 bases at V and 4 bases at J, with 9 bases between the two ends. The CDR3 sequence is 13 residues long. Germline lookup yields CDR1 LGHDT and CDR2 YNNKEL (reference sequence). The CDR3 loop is CASSHSAPYGYTF. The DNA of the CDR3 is TGTGCCAGCAGCCACTCGGCGCCCTATGGCTACACCTTC. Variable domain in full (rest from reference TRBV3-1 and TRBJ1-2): DTAVSQTPKYLVTQMGNDKSIKCEQNLGHDTMYWYKQDSKKFLKIMFSYNNKELIINETVPNRFSPKSPDKAHLNLHINSLELGDSAVYFCASSHSAPYGYTFGSGTRLTVV.

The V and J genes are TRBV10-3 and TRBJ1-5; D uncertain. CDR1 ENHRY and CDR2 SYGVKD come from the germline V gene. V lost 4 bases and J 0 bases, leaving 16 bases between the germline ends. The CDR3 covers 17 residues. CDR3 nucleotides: TGTGCCATCAGTGGTGACGTGGGCGGCTATAGCAATCAGCCCCAGCATTTT. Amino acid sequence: CAISGDVGGYSNQPQHF.

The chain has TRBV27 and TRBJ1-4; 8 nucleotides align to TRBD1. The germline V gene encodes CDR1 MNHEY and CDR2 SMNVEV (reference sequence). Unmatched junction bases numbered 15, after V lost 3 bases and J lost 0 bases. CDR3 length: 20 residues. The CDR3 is CASSFLSPGTGSTTNEKLFF. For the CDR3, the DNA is TGTGCCAGCAGTTTCCTCTCTCCCGGGACAGGCTCTACAACTAATGAAAAACTGTTTTTT.

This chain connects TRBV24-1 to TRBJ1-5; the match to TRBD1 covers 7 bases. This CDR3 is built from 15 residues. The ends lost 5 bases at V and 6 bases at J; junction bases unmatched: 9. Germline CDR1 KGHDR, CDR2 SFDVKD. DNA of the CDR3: TGTGCCACCAGTGCCACAGGGGCGTCCCGTCAGCCCCAGCATTTT. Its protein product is CATSATGASRQPQHF.

In nucleotides, the CDR3 is TGTGCCAGCACTGCGGACAGGCCAGCAACTAATGAAAAACTGTTTTTT. Protein: CASTADRPATNEKLFF. The chain is built from TRBV2 and TRBJ1-4; 7 nucleotides agree with TRBD1. Per the germline V gene, CDR1 is SNHLY and CDR2 is FYNNEI. The CDR3 loop spans 16 amino acids. V lost 7 bases to trimming and J lost 0 bases; unmatched junction nucleotides: 8.

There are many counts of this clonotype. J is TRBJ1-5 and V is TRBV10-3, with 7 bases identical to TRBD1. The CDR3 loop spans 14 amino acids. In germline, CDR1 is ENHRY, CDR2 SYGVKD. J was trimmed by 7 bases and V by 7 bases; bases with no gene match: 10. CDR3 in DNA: TGTGCCATCATGGGCAGGGGGGAAGGACAGCCCCAGCATTTT. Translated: CAIMGRGEGQPQHF.

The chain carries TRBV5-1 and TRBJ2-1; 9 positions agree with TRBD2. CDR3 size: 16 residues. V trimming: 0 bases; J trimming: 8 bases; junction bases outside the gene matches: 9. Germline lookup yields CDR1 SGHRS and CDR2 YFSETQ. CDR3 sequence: CASSLADSGRPDEQFF. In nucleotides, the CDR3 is TGCGCCAGCAGCTTGGCCGATAGCGGGAGACCCGATGAGCAGTTCTTC.